This note documents a single T cell receptor (beta chain) sequence. The antigen is not known. Trimming cost V 6 bases and J 6 bases; bases outside gene matches: 8. The germline CDR1 and CDR2 sequences are SNHLY and FYNNEI. The length of the CDR3 is 15 residues. These data come from a study of OX40 agonist ivuxolimab in advanced cancers. Study overall: Patients were given ivuxolimab, an antibody that agonizes OX40 (CD134). Age averaged about 66 years (range roughly 23 to 79), and roughly 80% were male. Overall study results and limits: At 0.1 to 3.0 mg/kg, clonal expansion of CD4+ and CD8+ blood T cells had occurred by week 6. Nonresponders, in some cases, also had low normalized T-cell clonal expansion.

Profiled with immunoSEQ multiplex PCR; TCRdb holds only in-frame clones, not every one. The data hold around 63,000 clones, with approximately 90% observed a single time. This chain links TRBV2 with TRBJ2-1, with TRBD2 matching over 10 bases. This sequence was found in an adult with an advanced solid tumor such as melanoma, head and neck, liver or kidney cancer. The sample was CD4+ or CD8+ T cells sorted from blood, taken in a trial of the OX40 agonist ivuxolimab. This chain's CDR3 is CASSSTSGTGNEQFF. The CDR3 nucleotides read TGTGCCAGCAGCTCTACTAGCGGGACGGGCAATGAGCAGTTCTTC.